This T cell receptor (beta chain) stems from a study of blood T cell repertoires in COVID-19 (dated by TCRdb to the early 2020s). General notes on the study: Samples from collaborators originated in the United States, Italy and Spain and spanned both the acute and convalescent phases of COVID-19. The material from the prospective study consisted of cDNA or gDNA derived from T cells, B-cell-depleted T cells, or PBMCs. Deeply sampled blood TCRbeta repertoires from subjects exposed to, actively infected with, or recovered from COVID-19 were included in the dataset. A freely available public database, intended as a resource for researchers studying the immune response to SARS-CoV-2, is where the repertoires were released. Samples came from the ongoing ImmuneRACE study (first 160 participants) plus 1,254 subjects from 6 global collaborators. The sample metadata nearly always contained a de-identified subject ID, COVID-19 status, age in years and sex. Where HLA class I and class II types were available, the types were taken from metadata supplied by the sample provider, not from assay-based typing. Paper-wide results and their limitations: How much clinical and demographic metadata was included differed by source and by participant, and the metadata was provided uncurated.

Relative to germline, V is 4 bases shorter and J is 1 base shorter, with 19 bases between their ends. Looking up the germline V gene yields CDR1 LGHNA and CDR2 YSLEER. The CDR3 goes from the cysteine to the phenylalanine over 18 residues. Left in the record is the CDR3 DNA by itself, 54 bases read in frame from the first base. The table lists this clone with a count of one. The specificity of this receptor is unknown. The input lacks base qualities; no much larger clone sits a single base away. Each collaborating institution followed its own protocols to collect whole blood in K2EDTA tubes. For TCRbeta analysis, collaborators shipped samples in one of three forms: frozen whole blood, isolated PBMCs, or DNA extracted from either of those sample types. The immunoSEQ Assay, a bias-controlled multiplex PCR, was used to amplify TCRbeta CDR3 regions from genomic DNA. For the original study's pipeline: The number of nucleated cells in each sample was estimated from the amplification of reference gene primers within the assay. To quantify the absolute abundance of each unique TCRbeta CDR3 rearrangement, sequence reads were collapsed and filtered. For each sample, productive Simpson clonality was calculated as the square root of Simpson's diversity index across productive rearrangements. In its TCRdb copy, this immuneACCESS table keeps in-frame sequences only and misses some clones. Where compared with another copy, unresolved V genes explain less than half of these, and the others have no known cause. For V, J and clone size, that table is used; D and trimming come from the DNA. The sample table lists some 200,000 clones, approximately 78% of them with a count of one. Together, the top ten hold 12% of the sample.

The chain is assembled from TRBV4-3 and TRBJ2-2, and TRBD1 may be the D gene, going by 6 matching bases. The TCR sequence derives from a woman in her thirties or forties with acute or convalescent COVID-19. Sequenced input: peripheral blood. CDR3 protein: CASSRGVSGAMNTGELFF. The base sequence is TGCGCCAGCAGCCGAGGAGTTTCAGGGGCTATGAACACCGGGGAGCTGTTTTTT.